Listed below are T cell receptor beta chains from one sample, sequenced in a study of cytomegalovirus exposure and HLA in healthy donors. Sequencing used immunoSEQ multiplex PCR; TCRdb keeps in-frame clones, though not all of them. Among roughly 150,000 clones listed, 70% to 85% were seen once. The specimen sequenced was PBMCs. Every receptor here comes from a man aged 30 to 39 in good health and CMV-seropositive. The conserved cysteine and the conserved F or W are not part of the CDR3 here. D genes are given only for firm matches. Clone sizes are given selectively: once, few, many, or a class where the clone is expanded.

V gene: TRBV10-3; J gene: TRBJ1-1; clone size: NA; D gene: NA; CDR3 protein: ATQGSPGREAARNTEAF
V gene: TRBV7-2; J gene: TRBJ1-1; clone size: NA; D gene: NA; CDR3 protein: ASSLAAQYTEAF
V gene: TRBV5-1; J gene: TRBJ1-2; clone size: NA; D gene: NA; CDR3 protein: ASSLEGVYGYT
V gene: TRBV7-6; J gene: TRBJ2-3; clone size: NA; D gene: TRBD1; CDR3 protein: ASSLSGQGWGTNTDTQY
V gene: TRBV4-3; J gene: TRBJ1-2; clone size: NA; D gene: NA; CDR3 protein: ASSQDRSNGYT
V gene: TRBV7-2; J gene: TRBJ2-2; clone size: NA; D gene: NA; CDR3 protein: ASRPRGADTGELF
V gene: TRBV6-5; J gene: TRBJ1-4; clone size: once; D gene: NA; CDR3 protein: ASSYNRDTNEKLF
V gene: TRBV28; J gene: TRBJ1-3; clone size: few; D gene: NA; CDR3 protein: ASSWATGGNTIY
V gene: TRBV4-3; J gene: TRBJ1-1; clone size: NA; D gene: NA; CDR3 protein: ASSQDPGGFEAF
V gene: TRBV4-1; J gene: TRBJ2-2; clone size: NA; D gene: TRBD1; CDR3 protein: ASSQELRGQPGELF
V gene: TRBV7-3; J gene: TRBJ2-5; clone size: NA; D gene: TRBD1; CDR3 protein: ASSQQGSETQY
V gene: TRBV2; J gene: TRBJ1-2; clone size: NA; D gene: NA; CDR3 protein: ASSEYQGNYGYT
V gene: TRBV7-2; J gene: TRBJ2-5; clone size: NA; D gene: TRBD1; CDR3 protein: ASSLGGTGIVVTQY
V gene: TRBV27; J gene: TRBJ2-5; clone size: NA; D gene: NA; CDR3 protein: ASPWADSDQETQY
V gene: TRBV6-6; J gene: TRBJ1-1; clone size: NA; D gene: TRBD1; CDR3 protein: ASRLDRGFSEAF
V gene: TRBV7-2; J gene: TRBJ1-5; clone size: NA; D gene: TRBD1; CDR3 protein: ASSRTGWYGSNQPQH
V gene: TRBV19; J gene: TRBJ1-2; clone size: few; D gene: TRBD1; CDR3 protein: ASFERGRGNYGYT